This TCR beta chain was captured by sequencing in a study of T-cell reconstitution after alpha-beta-depleted transplantation in children. Unique molecular identifiers were built into the TCRbeta library. TCRdb re-called the PCR reads through MiXCR, storing one row per CDR3 protein. The repertoire has some 640,000 distinct CDR3 sequences, roughly 15% of them found once; the top ten carry approximately 1%. This clonotype was detected a few times. This CDR3 has 16 residues. Germline V gene sequence: CDR1 MDHEN, CDR2 SYDVKM. V was trimmed by 6 bases and J by 2 bases, leaving 17 bases between them. The sequencing used PBMCs from the stem cell graft donor, collected from the stem cell graft. The clonotype comes from a human donor who donated a stem cell graft to a child with acute myeloid leukemia. The J gene is TRBJ2-1, the V gene TRBV28; D possibly matches TRBD1 or TRBD2 (5 bases each). CDR3 residues: CASRPSGQGPYNEQFF. CDR3 coding DNA: TGTGCCAGCAGGCCGAGCGGCCAGGGACCCTACAATGAGCAGTTCTTC.